These 13 T cell receptor beta chains were all obtained from the same sample, sequenced in a study of blood T cells in healthy people across ages (dated by TCRdb to between 2014 and 2016). The library was obtained by 5' RACE. Instrument used: Illumina HiSeq 2500. A second PCR of roughly 7 to 11 cycles was run with a J-beta primer mix and a sample-barcoded 5' primer. TCRdb took the public reads, trimmed them with fastp at Q25, ran MiXCR for clone calling and kept in-frame beta chains. Identical CDR3 proteins give one entry, which carries the most common genes and DNA. For this sample there are about 1.7 million distinct CDR3 sequences; about 28% appear just once. Roughly 8% of the sample is held by the ten biggest clonotypes. Sequencing used blood. These receptors came from a woman aged 30 to 39 in good health.

This clonotype has a handful of counts. The chain recombines TRBV7-2 with TRBJ2-1; unclear D gene. This CDR3 has 15 residues. The germline gives CDR1 SGHTA, CDR2 FQGNSA. Trimming took 2 bases from V and 2 from J, leaving 10 bases between them. In DNA form, the CDR3 reads TGTGCCAGCAGCTTACTTCTAGAACCCTACAATGAGCAGTTCTTC. It encodes CASSLLLEPYNEQFF.

The rearrangement joins TRBV2 to TRBJ1-1; the D gene is possibly TRBD1 (5 bases). The CDR3 runs to 11 residues. V shed 11 bases and J shed 6 bases, with 13 bases lying between them. Germline lookup yields CDR1 SNHLY and CDR2 FYNNEI. The CDR3 spells CARREGAEAFF. As DNA, the CDR3 is TGTGCCCGCCGGGAAGGGGCTGAAGCTTTCTTT.

Only a few counts were recorded for this clonotype. V and J are TRBV6-6 and TRBJ1-1, with TRBD1 identical over 7 bases. Germline V lookup: CDR1 MNHNY, CDR2 SVGAGI (reference sequence). This CDR3 region has 15 residues. Germline trimming cut 2 bases from V and 10 bases from J; bases unmatched to any gene: 13. The CDR3 sequence: CASSYNGQATGRAFF. CDR3 DNA sequence: TGTGCCAGCAGTTACAACGGACAGGCGACTGGTAGAGCTTTCTTT.

The chain combines TRBV9 with TRBJ2-7, with D unclear. From germline, CDR1 is SGDLS and CDR2 YYNGEE. V lost 4 bases to trimming and J lost 3 bases, with 14 bases between them. The CDR3 sequence is 14 residues long. The CDR3 DNA sequence: TGTGCCAGCAGCCCCCACTGGCTAGTCTACGAGCAGTACTTC. Protein product: CASSPHWLVYEQYF.

The CDR3 coding sequence is TGTGCCAGCAGCCAGACTAGCGGGTTGACCTACGAGCAGTACTTC. It translates to CASSQTSGLTYEQYF. The chain combines TRBV3-1 with TRBJ2-7; TRBD2 matches 10 bases. Losses at the gene ends were 3 bases for V and 2 bases for J; bases not matched to a gene: 4. Germline V gives CDR1 LGHDT, CDR2 YNNKEL (reference sequence). The length of the CDR3 is 15 residues.

The rearrangement links TRBV12-3 or TRBV12-4 to TRBJ2-4, with 10 positions matching TRBD1. The J segment lost 15 bases and the V segment lost 6 bases, leaving 8 bases of the junction unmatched. This CDR3 is 12 amino acids long. The DNA for the CDR3 is TGTGCCAGCAGCGACTCCGGGACAGGGGTGTACTTC. Protein: CASSDSGTGVYF.

This clonotype was counted only a few times. The chain employs TRBV3-1 and TRBJ2-1, with 7 positions matching TRBD1. The CDR3 is 16 residues long. J was trimmed by 6 bases and V by 0 bases; bases with no gene match: 8. Germline V gene sequence: CDR1 LGHDT, CDR2 YNNKEL (reference sequence). Written as DNA, the CDR3 is TGTGCCAGCAGCCAAGAGGGGACAGTGTCTGGCAATGAGCAGTTCTTC. Protein product: CASSQEGTVSGNEQFF.

This clonotype was counted between two and nine times. The V gene is TRBV3-1, the J gene TRBJ2-5; 15 bases align to TRBD2. The length of the CDR3 is 18 residues. Germline CDR1 and CDR2: LGHDT and YNNKEL (reference sequence). V was pared by 1 base and J by 4 bases, with 7 bases of the junction left unmatched. The CDR3 coding sequence is TGTGCCAGCAGCCAAGGCGGACTAGCGGGGGGGCCGGGAGAGACCCAGTACTTC. It codes for CASSQGGLAGGPGETQYF.

There are a few counts of this clonotype. The rearrangement joins TRBV5-4 to TRBJ1-2; 9 bases match TRBD1. Trimming at V came to 5 bases and at J to 8 bases, leaving 13 bases not matched to a gene. Germline V gene data show CDR1 as SGHNT and CDR2 as YYREEE (reference sequence). There are 15 residues in the CDR3. The CDR3 DNA reads TGTGCCAGCAGGCCCGGGACAGGGACCTCCGGAGGCTACACCTTC. This translates into CASRPGTGTSGGYTF.

V usage is TRBV6-1 and J usage is TRBJ2-2; the D is unclear. The CDR3 extends over 18 amino acids. The V gene's germline CDR1 is MNHNS and CDR2 SASEGT. Trimming removed 2 bases at V and 5 bases at J, with 21 bases between. CDR3 bases: TGTGCCAGCAGTGAAATATTCCGTGGTGGCAGTGGGACCGGGGAGCTGTTTTTT. Translating it yields CASSEIFRGGSGTGELFF.

This clonotype occurred a few times. V is TRBV12-3 or TRBV12-4 and J is TRBJ2-7; D unresolved. V lost 5 bases and J 7 bases, leaving 21 bases between the germline ends. The CDR3 has 15 residues. In DNA, the CDR3 is TGTGCCAGCAGTGCCCCGACAAACAACTACAATGAGCAGTACTTC. The encoded protein is CASSAPTNNYNEQYF.

This clonotype has a handful of counts. V gene TRBV13 combines with J gene TRBJ2-7; possibly TRBD1 for D (5 bases). The CDR3 loop spans 15 amino acids. V was cut by 0 bases and J by 2 bases, with 11 bases left in between. In germline, CDR1 is PRHDT, CDR2 FYEKMQ (reference sequence). The CDR3, as DNA: TGTGCCAGCAGCTTAGGCCTACAGGTGGCCTACGAGCAGTACTTC. This sequence encodes CASSLGLQVAYEQYF.

This sequence joins TRBV5-1 and TRBJ2-4; 8 bases map to TRBD1. This CDR3 comprises 13 residues. Germline CDR1 SGHRS, CDR2 YFSETQ. With 2 bases clipped from V and 13 bases from J, the junction kept 8 bases outside the gene matches. The CDR3 reads CASSFPGQVEQYF. The CDR3 DNA sequence: TGCGCCAGCAGCTTCCCGGGACAGGTGGAGCAGTACTTC.